The 3 T cell receptor beta chains below all came from one sample that was sequenced in a study of blood T cell repertoires in COVID-19. TCRdb's table, derived via immunoSEQ multiplex PCR, lists solely in-frame clones and lacks some. The sample yields about 100,000 clones, 81% seen once. The sample comprised peripheral blood. The receptors originated from a man of 80 years or more with COVID-19, enrolled during active disease.

The chain is built from TRBV27 and TRBJ1-2; TRBD1 matches 7 bases. Losses at the gene ends were 3 bases for V and 7 bases for J; bases not matched to a gene: 8. Germline V gene lookup returns CDR1 MNHEY and CDR2 SMNVEV (reference sequence). This CDR3 contains 14 residues. Here the CDR3 reads CASSLSRQGGGYTF. The DNA for the CDR3 is TGTGCCAGCAGTTTGTCCCGACAGGGCGGTGGCTACACCTTC.

The chain combines TRBV24-1 with TRBJ2-1; 14 bases fit TRBD2. Germline CDR1 and CDR2: KGHDR and SFDVKD. V lost 2 bases to trimming and J lost 6 bases; unmatched junction nucleotides: 8. CDR3 size: 18 residues. CDR3 bases: TGTGCCACCAGTGATTCGGGACTAGCGGGAGCGGAAATCAATGAGCAGTTCTTC. This codes for CATSDSGLAGAEINEQFF.

Written as DNA, the CDR3 is TGTGCCAGCAGTTACTCTGCCGGGAGAAGTGACAATGAGCAGTTCTTC. Translation gives CASSYSAGRSDNEQFF. The gene calls are TRBV6-5 and TRBJ2-1; possible D gene TRBD2, 6 bases. Between the trimmed V and J ends, which lost 0 bases and 5 bases, there was a span of 14 bases. CDR3 length: 16 amino acids. Germline CDR1 is MNHEY and CDR2 is SVGAGI.